Here is one T cell receptor (beta chain) with its context. This CDR3 region has 16 residues. Germline assignment: CDR1 KGHSH and CDR2 LQKENI. This sample is part of a study of monozygotic twins with inflammatory bowel disease. From its re-call of the 5' RACE reads, TCRdb lists each CDR3 protein once, without DNA. The sample has about 330,000 distinct CDR3 sequences, and its top ten clones hold over 2%. Sequenced: blood. This TCR came from a human donor with ulcerative colitis or Crohn's disease, or a healthy co-twin of an affected twin (not recorded which). The chain has TRBV18 and TRBJ2-5; the D gene TCRdb calls, TRBD2, cannot be checked with no DNA. CDR3 residues: CASSPPDAPRGETQYF.